These T cell receptor beta chains were read from a single sample in a study of blood T cell repertoires in COVID-19. Sequencing used immunoSEQ multiplex PCR; TCRdb keeps in-frame clones, though not all of them. The profile covers 65,000 to 70,000 clones, with nearly 80% appearing a single time and 5% to 7.5% taken by the ten largest. The sequencing sample was made of peripheral blood. These receptors were obtained from a woman in her fifties or sixties with acute or convalescent COVID-19. Both conserved end residues are part of each CDR3. Fields, in order: J gene, D gene, clone size, V gene, CDR3 DNA, CDR3 protein. A D gene is named only where the DNA matches it firmly. Rows give clone size only sometimes, using once, few, many, or a class for an expanded clone.

j_gene: TRBJ2-2; d_gene: NA; abundance: NA; v_gene: TRBV19; CDR3nt: TGTGCCAGTAGTATATTACTCCACACCGGGGAGCTGTTTTTT; CDR3aa: CASSILLHTGELFF
j_gene: TRBJ1-4; d_gene: NA; abundance: NA; v_gene: TRBV5-1; CDR3nt: TGCGCCAGCAGCCCGGAGGGAGGCTATGAAAAACTGTTTTTT; CDR3aa: CASSPEGGYEKLFF
j_gene: TRBJ1-1; d_gene: NA; abundance: NA; v_gene: TRBV19; CDR3nt: TGTGCCACGAACAGGGTAGGGGTTAACACTGAAGCTTTCTTT; CDR3aa: CATNRVGVNTEAFF
j_gene: TRBJ1-4; d_gene: NA; abundance: NA; v_gene: TRBV4-3; CDR3nt: TGCGCCAGCAGCCAAAACTGGGCGGAGGTTTCTAATGAAAAACTGTTTTTT; CDR3aa: CASSQNWAEVSNEKLFF
j_gene: TRBJ1-2; d_gene: NA; abundance: NA; v_gene: TRBV18; CDR3nt: TGTGCCAGCTCACAGAGTCAGGGTGCGTCCTATGGCTACACCTTC; CDR3aa: CASSQSQGASYGYTF
j_gene: TRBJ2-4; d_gene: TRBD2; abundance: NA; v_gene: TRBV6-1; CDR3nt: TGTGCCAGCAGTGAAATAGCGGGCAGGTCTACTCCAAACATTCAGTACTTC; CDR3aa: CASSEIAGRSTPNIQYF
j_gene: TRBJ1-4; d_gene: TRBD1; abundance: NA; v_gene: TRBV7-2; CDR3nt: TGTGCCAGCAGCTACAGGGGGCAGCGGGAAAAACTGTTTTTT; CDR3aa: CASSYRGQREKLFF
j_gene: TRBJ1-6; d_gene: NA; abundance: NA; v_gene: TRBV19; CDR3nt: TGTGCCAGTAGTACTGTCTATTCACCCCTCCACTTT; CDR3aa: CASSTVYSPLHF
j_gene: TRBJ1-1; d_gene: NA; abundance: NA; v_gene: TRBV5-1; CDR3nt: TGCGCCAGCAGCCGGGCGCCGGGGGAGCGCACTGAAGCTTTCTTT; CDR3aa: CASSRAPGERTEAFF
j_gene: TRBJ2-5; d_gene: TRBD2; abundance: NA; v_gene: TRBV5-1; CDR3nt: TGCGCCAGCAGCCTGGGGACTAGCGGGTTCCAAGAGACCCAGTACTTC; CDR3aa: CASSLGTSGFQETQYF
j_gene: TRBJ1-2; d_gene: NA; abundance: NA; v_gene: TRBV28; CDR3nt: TGTGCCAGCAGTCAAGGGGACTATGGCTACACCTTC; CDR3aa: CASSQGDYGYTF
j_gene: TRBJ1-1; d_gene: NA; abundance: few; v_gene: TRBV19; CDR3nt: TGTGCCAGTAGTGAGCCCCGGGACATGACTGAAGCTTTCTTT; CDR3aa: CASSEPRDMTEAFF
j_gene: TRBJ1-2; d_gene: TRBD1; abundance: NA; v_gene: TRBV6-4; CDR3nt: TGTGCCAGCAGTGACTCGGGACAGGGGACTGGAGGCTACACCTTC; CDR3aa: CASSDSGQGTGGYTF
j_gene: TRBJ2-2; d_gene: NA; abundance: NA; v_gene: TRBV6-5; CDR3nt: TGTGCCAGCAGGACTGACGGGGAGTACACCGGGGAGCTGTTTTTT; CDR3aa: CASRTDGEYTGELFF
j_gene: TRBJ1-1; d_gene: NA; abundance: NA; v_gene: TRBV21-1; CDR3nt: TGTGCCAGCAGCAAAGAGTTTAGGGGGACAGAGAACACTGAAGCTTTCTTT; CDR3aa: CASSKEFRGTENTEAFF
j_gene: TRBJ2-3; d_gene: NA; abundance: NA; v_gene: TRBV6-6; CDR3nt: TGTGCCAGCAGCTCCAGCGGAGATACGCAGTATTTT; CDR3aa: CASSSSGDTQYF
j_gene: TRBJ1-5; d_gene: NA; abundance: NA; v_gene: TRBV6-1; CDR3nt: TGTGCCAGCAGTGAAGGGGGCTTCTATAGCAATCAGCCCCAGCATTTT; CDR3aa: CASSEGGFYSNQPQHF
j_gene: TRBJ1-2; d_gene: TRBD1; abundance: NA; v_gene: TRBV4-1; CDR3nt: TGCGCCAGCAGCCTGACAACAGGGGACTATGGCTACACCTTC; CDR3aa: CASSLTTGDYGYTF
j_gene: TRBJ1-1; d_gene: NA; abundance: NA; v_gene: TRBV18; CDR3nt: TGTGCCAGCTCACAACAGGGAAGGGACACTGAAGCTTTCTTT; CDR3aa: CASSQQGRDTEAFF
j_gene: TRBJ1-2; d_gene: NA; abundance: NA; v_gene: TRBV19; CDR3nt: TGTGCCAGTAGTGGGCAAGGCTACACCTTC; CDR3aa: CASSGQGYTF
j_gene: TRBJ2-1; d_gene: NA; abundance: NA; v_gene: TRBV5-6; CDR3nt: TGTGCCAGCAGCGACACAGGGAATGAGCAGTTCTTC; CDR3aa: CASSDTGNEQFF
j_gene: TRBJ2-3; d_gene: NA; abundance: NA; v_gene: TRBV20-1; CDR3nt: TGCAGTGCTCCCGGGGATACGCAGTATTTT; CDR3aa: CSAPGDTQYF
j_gene: TRBJ1-1; d_gene: NA; abundance: NA; v_gene: TRBV12-3/TRBV12-4; CDR3nt: TGTGCCAGCCTTCGCCGCAGGAACACTGAAGCTTTCTTT; CDR3aa: CASLRRRNTEAFF
j_gene: TRBJ2-3; d_gene: TRBD2; abundance: few; v_gene: TRBV7-2; CDR3nt: TGTGCCAGCAGCGCGGGGGGCCCGGGAGATACGCAGTATTTT; CDR3aa: CASSAGGPGDTQYF
j_gene: TRBJ2-7; d_gene: TRBD2; abundance: once; v_gene: TRBV18; CDR3nt: TGTGCCAGCTCACCTCTCGAAAGCGGGGGGTACTACGAGCAGTACTTC; CDR3aa: CASSPLESGGYYEQYF
j_gene: TRBJ2-1; d_gene: TRBD2; abundance: NA; v_gene: TRBV7-2; CDR3nt: TGTGCCAGCAGCTTGGGCGGGGGGGCGTTCGCCCGACCCTACAATGAGCAGTTCTTC; CDR3aa: CASSLGGGAFARPYNEQFF
j_gene: TRBJ2-1; d_gene: NA; abundance: NA; v_gene: TRBV30; CDR3nt: TGTGCCTGGAGGAGGGGGAATGAGCAGTTCTTC; CDR3aa: CAWRRGNEQFF
j_gene: TRBJ2-5; d_gene: NA; abundance: few; v_gene: TRBV7-9; CDR3nt: TGTGCCAGCAGACATCTGGGGGGAGAGACCCAGTACTTC; CDR3aa: CASRHLGGETQYF
j_gene: TRBJ2-3; d_gene: TRBD1; abundance: NA; v_gene: TRBV7-9; CDR3nt: TGTGCCAGCAGCTTGGGACAGGGCACAGATACGCAGTATTTT; CDR3aa: CASSLGQGTDTQYF
j_gene: TRBJ2-1; d_gene: TRBD1; abundance: NA; v_gene: TRBV7-2; CDR3nt: TGTGCCAGCAGCTTAGGGACAGGGATGTACAATGAGCAGTTCTTC; CDR3aa: CASSLGTGMYNEQFF
j_gene: TRBJ2-1; d_gene: TRBD2; abundance: few; v_gene: TRBV4-2; CDR3nt: TGTGCCAGCAGCCAGGCCACTAGCGGGGGGTTCGATGAGCAGTTCTTC; CDR3aa: CASSQATSGGFDEQFF
j_gene: TRBJ1-1; d_gene: NA; abundance: NA; v_gene: TRBV12-5; CDR3nt: TGTGCTAGTGGTTCCAGGGAGGCTAAAACTGAAGCTTTCTTT; CDR3aa: CASGSREAKTEAFF
j_gene: TRBJ1-1; d_gene: NA; abundance: once; v_gene: TRBV7-8; CDR3nt: TGTGCCAGCAGCTTAAACGCAGGGAACACTGAAGCTTTCTTT; CDR3aa: CASSLNAGNTEAFF